The clone carrying this T cell receptor beta chain registers medium-sized (0.01 to 0.1%) by frequency. Antigen unknown. This sample is part of a study of T cell clusters in autoimmune cytopenias. Study results and caveats: The T cell clusters were defined only in silico, without experimental functional validation. The cluster-lack signature was not seen for secondary cytopenia versus chronic lymphocytic leukemia.

TRB was amplified by touch-down multiplex PCR, primer pools A and B combined. For each CDR3 protein, TCRdb gives one entry from its re-call of the multiplex PCR reads, without DNA. The specimen's table records some 2,800 distinct CDR3 sequences. Per germline, CDR1 LNHDA and CDR2 SQIVND (reference sequence). The CDR3 is made up of 14 amino acids. Each sample's input was 250 to 300 ng genomic DNA, approximately 37,500 genome equivalents. This sample also belongs to another study, concerning T cell repertoires in aging, cancer and after chemotherapy.

The chain couples TRBV19 to TRBJ2-3. The source material was peripheral blood. This TCR was sampled from a human donor with an autoimmune cytopenia or autoimmune hepatitis (not recorded which). The CDR3 sequence: CASSLIEGTDTQYF.